What follows describes a single TCR beta chain. The sample comes from a study of blood T cell repertoires in COVID-19. V was clipped by 0 bases and J by 6 bases, with 8 bases between them. The CDR3 is made up of 14 amino acids. The V gene's germline CDR1 is KGHSY and CDR2 FQNENV. Data came from immunoSEQ multiplex PCR; TCRdb stores just in-frame clones and leaves some out. This sample carries over 350,000 clones, about 85% of them seen once, and the ten largest clones take nearly 2%. This chain uses TRBV16 with TRBJ2-2; D is unresolved. Material for sequencing was PBMCs or T cells enriched from blood (not recorded which). The clonotype was recovered from a woman younger than 35 with acute COVID-19. The CDR3 DNA sequence: TGTGCCAGCAGCCAATCGATGGCAGCCGGGGAGCTGTTTTTT. Its translation is CASSQSMAAGELFF.